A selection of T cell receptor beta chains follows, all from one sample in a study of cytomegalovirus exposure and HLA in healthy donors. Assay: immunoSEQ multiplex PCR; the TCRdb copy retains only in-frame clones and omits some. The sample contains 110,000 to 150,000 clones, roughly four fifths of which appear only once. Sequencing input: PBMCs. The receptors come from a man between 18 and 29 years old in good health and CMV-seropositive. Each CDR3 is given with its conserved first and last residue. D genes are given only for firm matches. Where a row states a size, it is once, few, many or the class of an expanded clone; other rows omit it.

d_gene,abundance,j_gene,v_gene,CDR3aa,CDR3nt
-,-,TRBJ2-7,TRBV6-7,CASSYSGGTSSYEQYF,TGTGCCAGCAGTTACTCAGGAGGCACGAGCTCCTACGAGCAGTACTTC
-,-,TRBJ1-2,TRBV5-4,CASSSLDRLYGYTF,TGTGCCAGCAGCTCCTTGGACAGACTCTATGGCTACACCTTC
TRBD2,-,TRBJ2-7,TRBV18,CASSPTMAGLAGYEQYF,TGTGCCAGCTCACCAACAATGGCGGGACTAGCGGGGTACGAGCAGTACTTC
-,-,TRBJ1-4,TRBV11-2,CASGADVATNEKLFF,TGTGCCAGCGGGGCAGACGTTGCAACTAATGAAAAACTGTTTTTT
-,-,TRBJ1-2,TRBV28,CASSLPGNYGYTF,TGTGCCAGCAGTTTACCAGGGAACTATGGCTACACCTTC
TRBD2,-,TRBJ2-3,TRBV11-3,CASSSLLAGGGYTQYF,TGTGCCAGCAGCTCCCTGCTAGCGGGAGGAGGGTATACGCAGTATTTT
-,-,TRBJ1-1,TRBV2,CASSENGVRNTEAFF,TGTGCCAGCAGTGAAAACGGAGTCCGGAACACTGAAGCTTTCTTT
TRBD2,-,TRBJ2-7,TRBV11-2,CASSLQAGLSYEQYF,TGTGCCAGCAGCTTACAAGCGGGACTCTCCTACGAGCAGTACTTC
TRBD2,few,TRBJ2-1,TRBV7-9,CASSVPGLAGNEQFF,TGTGCCAGCAGCGTCCCGGGACTAGCGGGGAATGAGCAGTTCTTC
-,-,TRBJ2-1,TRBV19,CASSIGYSEQFF,TGTGCCAGTAGTATAGGCTACAGTGAGCAGTTCTTC
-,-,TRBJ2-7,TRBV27,CASSFSGPSYEQYF,TGTGCCAGCAGTTTCAGCGGGCCTTCCTACGAGCAGTACTTC
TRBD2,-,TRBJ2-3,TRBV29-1,CSVGAHRLAGADTQYF,TGCAGCGTTGGGGCCCATCGACTAGCAGGCGCAGATACGCAGTATTTT
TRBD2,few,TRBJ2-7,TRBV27,CASSGTSYEQYF,TGTGCCAGCAGTGGGACTAGCTACGAGCAGTACTTC
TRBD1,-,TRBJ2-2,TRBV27,CASSSYRGQVGELFF,TGTGCCAGCAGTTCCTACAGGGGGCAGGTCGGGGAGCTGTTTTTT
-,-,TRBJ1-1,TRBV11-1,CASSLGATEAFF,TGTGCCAGCAGCTTAGGGGCCACTGAAGCTTTCTTT
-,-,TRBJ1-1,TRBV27,CASREAKLFF,TGTGCCAGCAGGGAAGCGAAGCTTTTCTTT
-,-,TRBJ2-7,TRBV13,CASSPRSKRISYEQYF,TGTGCCAGCAGCCCAAGGAGCAAGAGAATCTCCTACGAGCAGTACTTC
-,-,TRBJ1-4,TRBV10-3,CAISERGGNNEKLFF,TGTGCCATCAGTGAGAGGGGGGGAAATAATGAAAAACTGTTTTTT
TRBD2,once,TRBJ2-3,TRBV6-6,CASSYPGGSTDTQYF,TGTGCCAGCAGTTACCCGGGAGGGAGCACAGATACGCAGTATTTT
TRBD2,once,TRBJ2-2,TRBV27,CASSIAGASTGELFF,TGTGCCAGCAGTATCGCGGGAGCAAGCACCGGGGAGCTGTTTTTT
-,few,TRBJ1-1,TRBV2,CASSQRGGNTEAFF,TGTGCCAGCTCGCAAAGGGGGGGTAACACTGAAGCTTTCTTT
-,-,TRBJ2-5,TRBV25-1,CAVRDSGRGETQYF,TGTGCCGTCCGGGACTCCGGACGAGGAGAGACCCAGTACTTC
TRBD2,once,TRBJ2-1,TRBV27,CASSLLPGAGTKGNEQFF,TGTGCCAGCAGTCTACTTCCGGGAGCCGGGACTAAGGGCAATGAGCAGTTCTTC
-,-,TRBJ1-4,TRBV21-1,CASSKSRGRVATNEKLFF,TGTGCCAGCAGCAAATCAAGGGGAAGGGTGGCAACTAATGAAAAACTGTTTTTT
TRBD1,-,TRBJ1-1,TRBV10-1,CASKTGAPEAFF,TGCGCCAGCAAGACAGGGGCCCCTGAAGCTTTCTTT
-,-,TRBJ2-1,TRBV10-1,CATQPQGTYNEQFF,TGCGCCACCCAACCTCAGGGAACGTACAATGAGCAGTTCTTC
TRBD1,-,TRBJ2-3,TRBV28,CASRSQGARTDTQYF,TGTGCCAGCAGATCACAGGGGGCAAGGACAGATACGCAGTATTTT
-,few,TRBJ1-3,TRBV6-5,CASSYLAAGNTIYF,TGTGCCAGCAGTTACTTGGCCGCTGGAAACACCATATATTTT
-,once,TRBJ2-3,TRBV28,CASSSAGSTDTQYF,TGTGCCAGCAGTTCCGCAGGGAGCACAGATACGCAGTATTTT
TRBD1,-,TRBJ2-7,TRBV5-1,CASSTGTETYEQYF,TGCGCCAGCAGCACCGGGACAGAGACCTACGAGCAGTACTTC
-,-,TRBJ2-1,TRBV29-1,CSVGGSSPYNEQFF,TGCAGCGTTGGTGGGAGTTCCCCTTACAATGAGCAGTTCTTC
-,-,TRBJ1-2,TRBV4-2,CASSQEKGNYGYTF,TGTGCCAGCAGCCAAGAGAAGGGGAACTATGGCTACACCTTC
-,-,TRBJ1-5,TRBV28,CASSSGGLMGQPQHF,TGTGCCAGCAGTTCCGGGGGGCTGATGGGACAGCCCCAGCATTTT
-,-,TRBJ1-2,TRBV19,CASTLPAGTGGYTF,TGTGCCAGTACCCTCCCCGCAGGGACTGGTGGCTACACCTTC
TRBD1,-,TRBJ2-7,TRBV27,CASSFGTGTYEQYF,TGTGCCAGCAGTTTTGGGACAGGGACCTACGAGCAGTACTTC
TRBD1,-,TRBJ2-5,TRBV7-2,CASSLGTGGMETQYF,TGTGCCAGCAGCTTAGGGACAGGGGGGATGGAGACCCAGTACTTC
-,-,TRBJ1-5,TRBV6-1,CASSDEEYQPQHF,TGTGCCAGCAGTGACGAAGAGTATCAGCCCCAGCATTTT
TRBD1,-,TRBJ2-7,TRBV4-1,CASSPGQGSSYEQYF,TGCGCCAGCAGCCCAGGACAGGGGTCTTCCTACGAGCAGTACTTC
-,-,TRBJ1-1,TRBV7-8,CASSSTTGKNTEAFF,TGTGCCAGCAGCTCCACCACAGGGAAGAACACTGAAGCTTTCTTT
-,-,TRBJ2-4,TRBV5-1,CASSQNTGNLQNIQYF,TGCGCCAGCAGCCAAAATACAGGGAACCTTCAAAACATTCAGTACTTC
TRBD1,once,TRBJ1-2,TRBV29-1,CSVRVPGQGNYGYTF,TGCAGCGTTAGGGTCCCGGGACAGGGAAACTATGGCTACACCTTC
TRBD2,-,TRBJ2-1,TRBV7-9,CASSLVAGLAGSGQFF,TGTGCCAGCAGCTTAGTGGCGGGACTAGCGGGATCGGGGCAGTTCTTC
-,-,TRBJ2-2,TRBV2,CASRDYDTGELFF,TGTGCCAGCAGGGACTATGACACCGGGGAGCTGTTTTTT